These 2 T cell receptor beta chains originate from one sample sequenced in a study of cytomegalovirus exposure and HLA in healthy donors. The PCR used 60 Vbeta and 13 Jbeta primers. Sequenced by immunoSEQ multiplex PCR; TCRdb stores in-frame clones only, minus some. The sample lists some 120,000 clones; 82% were seen once. The sample comprised PBMCs. The receptors stem from a male donor in good health and CMV-seropositive.

The V call is TRBV5-1, the J call TRBJ2-1; the match to TRBD2 covers 8 bases. V was clipped by 6 bases and J by 7 bases; unmatched bases: 18. This CDR3 spans 17 amino acids. Germline assignment: CDR1 SGHRS and CDR2 YFSETQ. The CDR3 bases are TGCGCCAGCACCCTTCGGGTAGCGGGATCTTTAGGGAATGAGCAGTTCTTC. Protein sequence: CASTLRVAGSLGNEQFF.

The chain has TRBV27 and TRBJ1-4; 11 positions match TRBD1. The CDR3 consists of 14 residues. After removal of 4 bases from V and 8 bases from J, the junction contained 3 bases not matched to a gene. The germline CDR1 and CDR2 sequences are MNHEY and SMNVEV (reference sequence). The CDR3 nucleotides read TGTGCCAGCAGTTGGACAGGGGGCAGGGAAAAACTGTTTTTT. This gives the protein CASSWTGGREKLFF.